The rows below give T cell receptor beta chains drawn from one sample of a study of cytomegalovirus exposure and HLA in healthy donors. Here immunoSEQ multiplex PCR was the method, and the copy in TCRdb shows in-frame clones only, minus some. The sample carries roughly 93,000 clones, around 78% recorded once. The sequenced sample was PBMCs. The origin of the receptors is a man in his thirties or forties in good health and CMV-seronegative. Both conserved end residues are part of each CDR3. D genes are given only for firm matches. Where a row states a size, it is once, few, many or the class of an expanded clone; other rows omit it.

size: few
D: .
J: TRBJ2-6
V: TRBV6-5
DNA: TGTGCCAGCAGCCCACAGGGACCCGGGGCCAACGTCCTGACTTTC
CDR3: CASSPQGPGANVLTF

size: .
D: .
J: TRBJ1-1
V: TRBV6-4
DNA: TGTGCCAGCAGACCCGGGACAAACGGGGACACTGAAGCTTTCTTT
CDR3: CASRPGTNGDTEAFF

size: .
D: .
J: TRBJ1-4
V: TRBV9
DNA: TGTGCCAGCAGCGTAGGGCGGTCCGCCTTTAATGAAAAACTGTTTTTT
CDR3: CASSVGRSAFNEKLFF

size: .
D: .
J: TRBJ1-1
V: TRBV2
DNA: TGTGCCAGCAGTGTGGGCGAAATGAACACTGAAGCTTTCTTT
CDR3: CASSVGEMNTEAFF

size: .
D: .
J: TRBJ1-1
V: TRBV7-9
DNA: TGTTCCAGCAGCCGACAGATTCTTGAAGCTTTCTTT
CDR3: CSSSRQILEAFF

size: .
D: TRBD1
J: TRBJ1-5
V: TRBV2
DNA: TGTGCCAGCAGTTTTAGGACAGGGGATCGTCAGCCCCAGCATTTT
CDR3: CASSFRTGDRQPQHF

size: .
D: TRBD2
J: TRBJ2-7
V: TRBV5-1
DNA: TGCGCCAGCAGCTTGGCGGCTAGCGGGGACGTACTCCCCTACGAGCAGTACTTC
CDR3: CASSLAASGDVLPYEQYF

size: .
D: TRBD1
J: TRBJ1-2
V: TRBV19
DNA: TGTGCCAGTAGTATAGAGCGGACAGGCAACTATGGCTACACCTTC
CDR3: CASSIERTGNYGYTF

size: .
D: TRBD1
J: TRBJ2-7
V: TRBV15
DNA: TGTGCCACCAGCAGCGGGACAGGGAACTACGAGCAGTACTTC
CDR3: CATSSGTGNYEQYF

size: once
D: TRBD2
J: TRBJ2-5
V: TRBV13
DNA: TGTGCCAGCAGCTTCCGACTAGCGGGATCCCAAGAGACCCAGTACTTC
CDR3: CASSFRLAGSQETQYF

size: .
D: TRBD1
J: TRBJ2-1
V: TRBV29-1
DNA: TGCAGCGTTACCCGACAGGGGATATACAATGAGCAGTTCTTC
CDR3: CSVTRQGIYNEQFF

size: few
D: .
J: TRBJ2-7
V: TRBV2
DNA: TGTGCCAGCAAACAATTGAGGGATTCCTACGAGCAGTACTTC
CDR3: CASKQLRDSYEQYF

size: .
D: TRBD1
J: TRBJ1-1
V: TRBV4-1
DNA: TGCGCCAGCAGCCAAGGGACAGGGGGAGCTTTCTTT
CDR3: CASSQGTGGAFF

size: once
D: TRBD1
J: TRBJ2-7
V: TRBV5-5
DNA: TGTGCCAGCAGCTTGGATCCTGGACAGGTATCCTACGAGCAGTACTTC
CDR3: CASSLDPGQVSYEQYF

size: .
D: TRBD1
J: TRBJ2-3
V: TRBV7-8
DNA: TGTGCCAGCAGCTTAGGGGACAGGATCGTCGATACGCAGTATTTT
CDR3: CASSLGDRIVDTQYF

size: few
D: .
J: TRBJ1-1
V: TRBV6-5
DNA: TGTGCCAGCACCGACAGGCAGAGAACTGAAGCTTTCTTT
CDR3: CASTDRQRTEAFF

size: .
D: TRBD1
J: TRBJ1-6
V: TRBV2
DNA: TGTGCCAGCACCAAACAGGGGGAGTCCTATAATTCACCCCTCCACTTT
CDR3: CASTKQGESYNSPLHF